The rows below give T cell receptor beta chains drawn from one sample of a study of cytomegalovirus exposure and HLA in healthy donors. TCRdb keeps only in-frame clones here, not all; method: immunoSEQ multiplex PCR. The sample records 170,000 or so clones, around 84% being singletons. The sequenced material came from PBMCs. Receptor source: a young man in good health and CMV-seronegative. Both conserved end residues are part of each CDR3. A D gene is named only where the DNA matches it firmly. Only some rows state a clone size, as once, few, many or a class for expanded clones.

>TRBD1|TRBV6-5|TRBJ1-2|once
CASSSETGRKGYTF
TGTGCCAGCAGTTCAGAGACAGGGCGAAAGGGCTACACCTTC
>TRBD1|TRBV27|TRBJ2-7|NA
CASSLDRVTYEQYF
TGTGCCAGCAGTTTAGACAGGGTTACCTACGAGCAGTACTTC
>TRBD1|TRBV19|TRBJ2-2|NA
CASSISPPGQGAGELFF
TGTGCCAGTAGTATATCCCCTCCGGGACAGGGGGCCGGGGAGCTGTTTTTT
>NA|TRBV25-1|TRBJ2-3|NA
CASRRGYTDTQYF
TGTGCCAGCCGTCGGGGTTACACAGATACGCAGTATTTT
>NA|TRBV4-1|TRBJ1-6|NA
CASSQERGFNSPLHF
TGCGCCAGCAGCCAAGAAAGGGGGTTTAATTCACCCCTCCACTTT
>NA|TRBV28|TRBJ2-7|NA
CASSQGGRLTYEQYF
TGTGCCAGCAGCCAAGGAGGCAGACTTACCTACGAGCAGTACTTC
>TRBD1|TRBV2|TRBJ2-7|NA
CASIDRGSYEQYF
TGTGCCAGCATTGACAGGGGCTCCTACGAGCAGTACTTC
>NA|TRBV5-4|TRBJ2-3|NA
CASSSIPTSTDTQYF
TGTGCCAGCAGCTCCATCCCGACTAGCACAGATACGCAGTATTTT
>NA|TRBV25-1|TRBJ2-3|NA
CASSEYKTSEATDTQYF
TGTGCCAGCAGTGAATATAAAACCTCCGAGGCCACAGATACGCAGTATTTT
>NA|TRBV5-6|TRBJ2-6|NA
CASSLAFAGVSGANVLTF
TGTGCCAGCAGCTTGGCTTTCGCAGGGGTTTCTGGGGCCAACGTCCTGACTTTC
>TRBD1|TRBV7-9|TRBJ1-2|NA
CASSRIPRRDREHYGYTF
TGTGCCAGCAGCCGAATACCCCGCCGGGACAGGGAGCACTATGGCTACACCTTC
>TRBD1|TRBV15|TRBJ2-1|few
CATSTARQGRNHNEQFF
TGTGCCACCAGCACGGCGAGACAGGGACGGAACCACAATGAGCAGTTCTTC
>TRBD1|TRBV19|TRBJ1-1|few
CASSIGGQGNTEAFF
TGTGCCAGTAGTATAGGGGGACAGGGGAACACTGAAGCTTTCTTT
>TRBD1|TRBV9|TRBJ1-5|NA
CASSELGQPNQPQHF
TGTGCCAGCAGCGAACTGGGACAGCCCAATCAGCCCCAGCATTTT
>TRBD1|TRBV6-6|TRBJ2-1|few
CASSPGQGMREQFF
TGTGCCAGCAGTCCGGGACAGGGAATGAGGGAGCAGTTCTTC
>TRBD2|TRBV27|TRBJ2-7|few
CASSYGLAGRKNYEQYF
TGTGCCAGCAGTTATGGACTAGCGGGAAGAAAGAACTACGAGCAGTACTTC
>TRBD1|TRBV6-4|TRBJ2-2|NA
CASSRGQGPGELFF
TGTGCCAGCAGTCGGGGACAGGGACCCGGGGAGCTGTTTTTT
>NA|TRBV9|TRBJ2-7|NA
CASSVVASSYEQYF
TGTGCCAGCAGCGTAGTGGCCAGCTCCTACGAGCAGTACTTC
>NA|TRBV6-1|TRBJ2-7|few
CASSVAGAPREQYF
TGTGCCAGCAGTGTTGCGGGCGCCCCAAGGGAGCAGTACTTC
>TRBD1|TRBV18|TRBJ2-3|few
CASSPLDRTYTDTQYF
TGTGCCAGCTCACCGTTGGACAGGACCTACACAGATACGCAGTATTTT
>NA|TRBV6-5|TRBJ1-5|NA
CASSYTGGVQPQHF
TGTGCCAGCAGTTACACCGGGGGTGTTCAGCCCCAGCATTTT
>NA|TRBV5-5|TRBJ1-1|NA
CASSVRGLGTEAFF
TGTGCCAGCAGCGTCAGGGGATTGGGAACTGAAGCTTTCTTT
>NA|TRBV6-6|TRBJ2-7|NA
CASSSTYQGNNEQYF
TGTGCCAGCAGTTCGACATACCAGGGTAATAACGAGCAGTACTTC
>TRBD1|TRBV5-1|TRBJ2-7|NA
CASSFDQGEYEQYF
TGCGCCAGCAGCTTCGATCAGGGGGAATACGAGCAGTACTTC
>TRBD2|TRBV4-1|TRBJ2-1|once
CASSPGLAGIGVSSYNEQFF
TGCGCCAGCAGCCCAGGACTAGCGGGTATTGGGGTTAGCTCCTACAATGAGCAGTTCTTC
>NA|TRBV29-1|TRBJ1-5|NA
CSVLSQVGQPQHF
TGCAGCGTTTTGTCACAGGTAGGACAGCCCCAGCATTTT
>NA|TRBV4-1|TRBJ2-7|NA
CASSQSPQGHEQYF
TGCGCCAGCAGCCAATCCCCCCAGGGTCACGAGCAGTACTTC
>TRBD1|TRBV4-1|TRBJ1-5|NA
CASSHPGQGRGNQPQHF
TGCGCCAGCAGCCACCCTGGACAGGGTCGCGGCAATCAGCCCCAGCATTTT
>TRBD1|TRBV6-5|TRBJ2-5|NA
CASSASWTGRTQYF
TGTGCCAGCAGCGCCTCTTGGACAGGGAGGACCCAGTACTTC
>NA|TRBV7-8|TRBJ2-7|NA
CASSKAEGGLYEQYF
TGTGCCAGCAGCAAAGCGGAGGGAGGCCTGTACGAGCAGTACTTC
>NA|TRBV5-6|TRBJ2-2|few
CASSPHGRLTGELFF
TGTGCCAGCAGCCCGCACGGCAGGTTGACCGGGGAGCTGTTTTTT
>NA|TRBV7-3|TRBJ2-1|once
CASSLRPGTNSYNEQFF
TGTGCCAGCAGCTTAAGACCTGGGACAAACTCCTACAATGAGCAGTTCTTC
>TRBD1|TRBV27|TRBJ2-1|NA
CASSFHDRGPRGEQFF
TGTGCCAGCAGTTTCCACGACAGGGGGCCCCGGGGTGAGCAGTTCTTC
>NA|TRBV7-6|TRBJ1-1|NA
CASSPDGRWTEAFF
TGTGCCAGCAGCCCGGACGGGAGGTGGACTGAAGCTTTCTTT
>TRBD1|TRBV5-1|TRBJ2-3|NA
CASSFLQGIDTQYF
TGCGCCAGCAGCTTTTTACAGGGGATAGATACGCAGTATTTT
>NA|TRBV27|TRBJ2-5|once
CASSTHLDYRGGDQETQYF
TGTGCCAGCAGCACTCATCTTGATTACAGGGGGGGAGACCAAGAGACCCAGTACTTC
>NA|TRBV18|TRBJ2-7|NA
CASSLADRAGGEQYF
TGTGCCAGCTCACTGGCGGACAGGGCCGGGGGGGAGCAGTACTTC
>TRBD2|TRBV2|TRBJ2-2|few
CASRGLAEITNTGELFF
TGTGCCAGCAGGGGACTAGCGGAGATAACGAACACCGGGGAGCTGTTTTTT
>NA|TRBV7-7|TRBJ1-2|few
CASSYSGASMGYTF
TGTGCCAGCAGCTATTCGGGAGCCTCTATGGGCTACACCTTC
>NA|TRBV5-1|TRBJ2-3|few
CASSSPGTDTQYF
TGCGCCAGCAGCTCCCCGGGGACAGATACGCAGTATTTT
>TRBD1|TRBV6-5|TRBJ1-1|NA
CASSYSTGQGAEAFF
TGTGCCAGCAGTTACTCGACGGGTCAGGGGGCTGAAGCTTTCTTT
>TRBD2|TRBV4-1|TRBJ2-7|NA
CASSQETSLLGRTYEQYF
TGCGCCAGCAGCCAAGAGACTAGCCTACTAGGCCGGACCTACGAGCAGTACTTC
>NA|TRBV27|TRBJ2-7|NA
CASSSLMKPPYEQYF
TGTGCCAGCAGTAGCCTGATGAAACCTCCCTACGAGCAGTACTTC
>TRBD1|TRBV5-5|TRBJ2-2|NA
CASSLTGGWTGELFF
TGTGCCAGCAGCCTTACAGGGGGCTGGACCGGGGAGCTGTTTTTT